This passage covers 14 T cell receptor beta chains from one sample sequenced in a study of tumor and adjacent non-tumor tissue in lung cancer. The library came from three nested PCR rounds adapted from ARM-PCR protocols. TCRdb independently ran MiXCR on the multiplex PCR reads; one entry per CDR3 protein. The table includes 90,000 to 100,000 distinct CDR3 sequences, roughly 80% detected once. RNA was extracted from bulk tissue without any cell sorting. More than 3 cm separated this lung sample from the edge of the tumor. The sample taken for sequencing was distant non-tumor lung tissue. These receptors all stem from a man between 60 and 75 years old with small cell lung cancer.

Comments on this clonotype: This may come from a read error, since a much larger clone is one base off. The chain has TRBV28 and TRBJ2-3; 7 bases fit TRBD2. The CDR3 is made up of 18 amino acids. J gave up 0 bases and V 5 bases, and 14 bases lay outside the gene matches. The germline V gene encodes CDR1 MDHEN and CDR2 SYDVKM. CDR3 sequence: CASSDPSRASGSTDTQYF. Here the CDR3 DNA reads TGTGCCAGCAGTGACCCCAGCAGGGCTAGCGGTAGCACAGATACGCAGTATTTT.

The chain joins TRBV20-1 to TRBJ1-1; 7 nucleotides agree with TRBD1. V was pared by 0 bases and J by 4 bases, with 5 bases of the junction left unmatched. Germline V gene lookup returns CDR1 DFQATT and CDR2 SNEGSKA (reference sequence). The CDR3 consists of 14 residues. The CDR3 DNA is TGCAGTGCTAGAGAAGGACAGGCGATCACTGAAGCTTTCTTT. Amino acids: CSAREGQAITEAFF.

With regard to this clonotype: One junction end does not reproduce the germline sequence, and a read error may be involved. The rearrangement uses TRBV11-2 and TRBJ1-6; D unresolved. The CDR3 has 15 amino acids. Germline CDR1 and CDR2: SGHAT and FQNNGV. The DNA for the CDR3 is TGTGTCAGCAGTCGGACTGGGCAGGTTAATTCACCCCTCCACTTT. Its protein is CVSSRTGQVNSPLHF. Complete variable domain (other parts from reference TRBV11-2 and TRBJ1-6): EAGVAQSPRYKIIEKRQSVAFWCNPISGHATLYWYQQILGQGPKLLIQFQNNGVVDDSQLPKDRFSAERLKGVDSTLKIQPAKLEDSAVYLCVSSRTGQVNSPLHFGNGTRLTVT.

The rearrangement uses TRBV14 and TRBJ2-7; 7 bases map to TRBD2. Germline V gene data show CDR1 as SGHDN and CDR2 as FVKESK. The CDR3 has 15 residues. Losses at the gene ends were 6 bases for V and 3 bases for J; bases not matched to a gene: 11. CDR3 in amino acids: CASSHPSGPFYEQYV. CDR3 sequence (DNA): TGTGCCAGCAGTCACCCTAGCGGACCCTTCTACGAGCAGTACGTC.

As to this clonotype: A read error may produce the germline difference seen at one junction end. The chain employs TRBV11-2 and TRBJ2-2; D unclear. Germline V lookup: CDR1 SGHAT, CDR2 FQNNGV. The length of the CDR3 is 14 residues. CDR3 in DNA: TGTGCCAGCAGCTTAGCGCGGAAGGCCGGCGAGCTGTCTTTT. Its protein product is CASSLARKAGELSF. Drawing the rest from reference TRBV11-2 and TRBJ2-2, the complete variable domain is EAGVAQSPRYKIIEKRQSVAFWCNPISGHATLYWYQQILGQGPKLLIQFQNNGVVDDSQLPKDRFSAERLKGVDSTLKIQPAKLEDSAVYLCASSLARKAGELSFGEGSRLTVL.

In this sample, this clonotype turned up once. The junction does not match germline at one end; this may be a read error. The chain employs TRBV11-2 and TRBJ2-1; tentative D call: TRBD1 (5 bases). CDR3 length equals 14 residues. Germline CDR1 is SGHAT and CDR2 is FQNNGV. The CDR3 DNA reads as TGTGTCAGCCAGAGTCGGCAGGGCAACAATGAGCAGTTCTTC. Amino acid sequence: CVSQSRQGNNEQFF.

Notes on this clonotype: An end of the junction does not agree with germline; a read error may underlie this. The chain employs TRBV12-3 or TRBV12-4 and TRBJ2-7, with 9 bases lining up with TRBD2. This CDR3 has 15 residues. The CDR3 sequence: CACSPGLAGDYEQYF. CDR3 DNA sequence: TGTGCCTGCAGTCCGGGACTAGCTGGAGACTACGAGCAGTACTTC.

The gene calls are TRBV6-1 and TRBJ2-7; D uncertain. Germline assignment: CDR1 MNHNS and CDR2 SASEGT. The length of the CDR3 is 15 residues. The DNA of the CDR3 is TGTGCCAGCAACACAATCGGGTCGTCCTTCGACGAGCATTACGTC. The encoded protein is CASNTIGSSFDEHYV.

As regards this clonotype: It may be a read error: a sequence one base away is much more abundant. The CDR3 is CASKTTTGELFF. The CDR3 region has the DNA TGTGCCAGCAAAACCACAACCGGGGAGCTGTTTTTT. The rearrangement joins TRBV6-2 or TRBV6-3 to TRBJ2-2; D is uncertain. Germline-derived CDR1 and CDR2 are MNHEY and SVGEGT. V shed 7 bases and J shed 5 bases, with 8 bases lying between them. This CDR3 has 12 amino acids.

This chain uses TRBV6-2 or TRBV6-3 with TRBJ2-1; TRBD2 agrees at 11 bases. CDR3 length equals 16 residues. Germline CDR1 MNHEY, CDR2 SVGEGT. J lost 1 base, V lost 9 bases, and 8 bases had no gene match. The CDR3 sequence is CASSLLAGGSYNEQFF. The CDR3 coding sequence is TGTGCCAGTAGCCTCCTAGCGGGAGGTTCCTACAATGAGCAGTTCTTC.

Many counts were recorded for this clonotype. The rearrangement joins TRBV6-6 to TRBJ1-1; unclear D gene. Deletions cut 4 bases from V and 2 bases from J, with 14 bases between. This CDR3 is 15 amino acids long. Germline assignment: CDR1 MNHNY and CDR2 SVGAGI (reference sequence). CDR3 DNA: TGTGCCAGCAGTTCTACGGCAGGTGTCAACACTGAAGCTTTCTTT. It translates to CASSSTAGVNTEAFF.

The chain recombines TRBV12-3 or TRBV12-4 with TRBJ1-4; tentative D call: TRBD1 (6 bases). The CDR3 loop spans 16 amino acids. V lost 6 bases, J lost 8 bases, and 22 bases lay in between. The CDR3 spells CASSSIRVGTTEKLFF. The CDR3 DNA reads as TGTGCCAGCAGCTCGATCCGGGTAGGGACAACCGAAAAACTGTTTTTT.

The chain joins TRBV4-1 to TRBJ2-7; D remains unclear. This CDR3 contains 13 residues. CDR1 MGHRA and CDR2 YSYEKL come from the germline V gene. For the CDR3, the DNA is TGCGTCATCAGTTTCGACAAACTCTACGAGCAGTACTTC. Its protein is CVISFDKLYEQYF.

The rearrangement uses TRBV12-3 or TRBV12-4 and TRBJ2-3; TRBD1 is a possible D gene (5 bases). This CDR3 has 15 amino acids. The V and J ends lost 2 bases and 3 bases respectively, with 12 bases between them. This chain's CDR3 is CASSLNSGNTDTQYF. The CDR3 DNA sequence: TGTGCCAGCAGTTTAAACTCAGGGAATACAGATACGCAGTATTTT.